The 21 T cell receptor beta chains presented below share a single source sample, sequenced in a study of radiotherapy plus CTLA-4 blockade in lung cancer (dated by TCRdb to between 2018 and 2020). Receptor libraries were prepared by the immunoSEQ multiplex PCR assay. In TCRdb, the immuneACCESS table is reduced to in-frame sequences with V and J assigned. These tables do not hold every clone; where another copy was compared, an unresolved V gene accounts for under half, and the others remain unexplained. A total of about 77,000 clones appear in this sample, roughly 69% of them only once. The top ten constitute roughly 9.8% of the sample. Specimen: peripheral blood, collected from a patient treated with radiotherapy plus ipilimumab. The receptor source for this set is a human donor with non-small cell lung cancer whose response to radiotherapy plus ipilimumab could not be evaluated.

The chain is built from TRBV5-1 and TRBJ1-2; 8 positions match TRBD1. The germline CDR1 and CDR2 sequences are SGHRS and YFSETQ. Losses at the gene ends were 4 bases for V and 3 bases for J; bases not matched to a gene: 8. The CDR3 is 15 residues long. CDR3 nucleotides: TGCGCCAGCAGCCCCACAGGGGGGGAGGACTATGGCTACACCTTC. This gives the protein CASSPTGGEDYGYTF.

This clone showed up many times. The chain links TRBV7-3 to TRBJ1-1; the match to TRBD1 covers 8 bases. Germline CDR1 and CDR2: SGHTA and FQGTGA. The CDR3 contains 14 residues. The ends lost 4 bases at V and 8 bases at J; junction bases unmatched: 9. The CDR3 bases are TGTGCCAGCAGCTCCGAACCGGGACAGGCCGAAGCTTTCTTT. Translating gives CASSSEPGQAEAFF. Full variable domain (outside the CDR3, taken from reference TRBV7-3 and TRBJ1-1): GAGVSQTPSNKVTEKGKYVELRCDPISGHTALYWYRQSLGQGPEFLIYFQGTGAADDSGLPNDRFFAVRPEGSVSTLKIQRTERGDSAVYLCASSSEPGQAEAFFGQGTRLTVV.

J is TRBJ2-1 and V is TRBV6-6; 11 bases fit TRBD2. The CDR3 is 15 residues long. Trimming removed 2 bases from V and 9 bases from J; junction bases left unmatched: 6. Germline loops: CDR1 MNHNY, CDR2 SVGAGI (reference sequence). CDR3 bases: TGTGCCAGCAGTTACGGGCTAGCGGGAGGTGGTGAGCAGTTCTTC. Translating gives CASSYGLAGGGEQFF.

In this sample, this clone turned up a few times. The V gene is TRBV6-6, the J gene TRBJ1-2; D may be TRBD1 (5 bases). The V gene's germline CDR1 is MNHNY and CDR2 SVGAGI (reference sequence). The CDR3 length is 14 residues. Deletions cut 5 bases from V and 1 base from J, with 11 bases between. The CDR3 is CASSTPGVNYGYTF. The CDR3 DNA is TGTGCCAGCAGTACCCCGGGGGTTAACTATGGCTACACCTTC.

This chain uses TRBV30 with TRBJ1-2; no clear D. The V gene lost 0 bases and the J gene lost 6 bases, with 11 bases spanning the gap. CDR3 length: 13 residues. The V gene's germline CDR1 is GTSNPN and CDR2 SVGIG (reference sequence). DNA of the CDR3: TGTGCCTGGAGTGTACTATCCATGCATGGCTACACCTTC. Residues: CAWSVLSMHGYTF.

About this clone itself: Within the sample, other DNA sequences also encode this same CDR3. The chain links TRBV4-1 to TRBJ2-2; D is perhaps TRBD1 (5 bases). Germline loops: CDR1 MGHRA, CDR2 YSYEKL. CDR3 length equals 20 residues. Trimming took off 1 base at V and 2 bases at J, with 23 bases between the two ends. The CDR3 region is CASSQVQGPKAFRNTGELFF. For the CDR3, the DNA is TGCGCCAGCAGCCAAGTCCAGGGCCCGAAGGCCTTTAGAAACACCGGGGAGCTGTTTTTT.

The J gene is TRBJ1-4, the V gene TRBV27; 11 positions agree with TRBD1. The CDR3 runs to 20 residues. In germline, CDR1 is MNHEY, CDR2 SMNVEV (reference sequence). Trimming at V came to 2 bases and at J to 0 bases, leaving 11 bases not matched to a gene. The DNA for the CDR3 is TGTGCCAGCAGTTTAATTTCCCCCCGGGACAGGGGGTCAACTAATGAAAAACTGTTTTTT. Residues: CASSLISPRDRGSTNEKLFF.

The chain recombines TRBV7-3 with TRBJ2-1; TRBD2 might be the D (5 bases). The CDR3 loop spans 19 amino acids. The V end was cut by 4 bases, the J end by 0 bases, with 22 bases between. Germline values: CDR1 SGHTA, CDR2 FQGTGA. The CDR3 DNA reads as TGTGCCAGCAGCTCTAATTTAATTGGCGGGCCCAGCTCCTACAATGAGCAGTTCTTC. The encoded protein is CASSSNLIGGPSSYNEQFF.

V gene TRBV11-2 combines with J gene TRBJ2-7; 12 bases fit TRBD2. V gave up 1 base and J gave up 7 bases; unmatched junction bases: 8. In germline, CDR1 is SGHAT, CDR2 FQNNGV. CDR3 length: 16 residues. CDR3: CASSLGLAGGRLEQYF. For the CDR3, the DNA is TGTGCCAGCAGCTTAGGGCTAGCGGGGGGGCGTCTAGAGCAGTACTTC.

The V gene is TRBV14, the J gene TRBJ2-7; a weak D match, TRBD1 (5 bases). Trimming left V 4 bases short and J 2 bases short, with 12 bases between. CDR3 length equals 14 residues. Germline V gives CDR1 SGHDN, CDR2 FVKESK. CDR3 bases: TGTGCCAGCAGCCCGCAGGGTCGCACCTACGAGCAGTACTTC. Its translation: CASSPQGRTYEQYF.

The chain has TRBV27 and TRBJ2-7, with D possibly being TRBD2 (7 bases). V was cut by 4 bases and J by 4 bases, with 23 bases left in between. Germline CDR1 MNHEY, CDR2 SMNVEV (reference sequence). The CDR3 has 17 amino acids. CDR3 nucleotides: TGTGCCAGCAGTTACCCGGGGGCGGGGGCCTTAGGGTACGAGCAGTACTTC. Protein product: CASSYPGAGALGYEQYF.

The chain uses TRBV27 and TRBJ1-6, with D possibly matching TRBD1 (5 bases). CDR1 and CDR2 (germline): MNHEY, SMNVEV (reference sequence). CDR3 length equals 15 residues. Trimming shortened V by 1 base and J by 8 bases, and 12 bases separated the two germline ends. CDR3 residues: CASSLYRGKDSPLHF. The CDR3 DNA is TGTGCCAGCAGTTTATATCGGGGGAAAGATTCACCCCTCCACTTT.

The chain has TRBV6-5 and TRBJ2-5; the match to TRBD1 covers 7 bases. The DNA end is more similar to TRBJ2-7, so the J call may be wrong. The CDR3 totals 16 residues. CDR1 is MNHEY and CDR2 is SVGAGI in the germline V gene. DNA for the CDR3: TGTGCCAGCAGTTACTCGACAGGGCTTCACTCCTACGAGCAGTACTTC. Amino acid sequence: CASSYSTGLHSYEQYF.

The genes are TRBV6-1 and TRBJ1-1; D unclear. This CDR3 has 12 residues. CDR1 MNHNS and CDR2 SASEGT come from the germline V gene. With 5 bases removed from V and 5 bases from J, the gap between germline ends came to 9 bases. In nucleotides, the CDR3 is TGTGCCAGCAGTACGGGAGGTACTGAAGCTTTCTTT. Protein: CASSTGGTEAFF.

The CDR3 here is CASSETLIYGYTF. CDR3 in DNA: TGTGCCAGCAGTGAGACACTGATCTATGGCTACACCTTC. The rearrangement joins TRBV6-1 to TRBJ1-2; D not certain. Trimming cost V 3 bases and J 4 bases, with 9 bases left between them. The CDR3 has 13 residues. The germline V gene encodes CDR1 MNHNS and CDR2 SASEGT.

The chain has TRBV5-1 and TRBJ2-2; possible D gene TRBD1, 6 bases. CDR1 is SGHRS and CDR2 is YFSETQ in the germline V gene. The CDR3 has 13 amino acids. Trimming cost V 4 bases and J 8 bases, with 12 bases left between them. The CDR3 loop is CASSGTSTGELFF. The CDR3 nucleotides read TGCGCCAGCAGCGGGACATCCACGGGGGAGCTGTTTTTT.

The gene calls are TRBV5-1 and TRBJ2-7, with 10 nucleotides matching TRBD1. The CDR3 is 16 residues long. Unmatched junction bases numbered 8, after V lost 4 bases and J lost 1 base. Germline CDR1 is SGHRS and CDR2 is YFSETQ. The CDR3 DNA follows: TGCGCCAGCAGCCTCGACCGGGACAGGGGTTCCTACGAGCAGTACTTC. It encodes CASSLDRDRGSYEQYF.

This chain connects TRBV2 to TRBJ2-5, with D possibly matching TRBD2 (6 bases). The CDR3 extends over 13 amino acids. Germline values: CDR1 SNHLY, CDR2 FYNNEI. Between the trimmed V and J ends, which lost 3 bases and 5 bases, there was a span of 10 bases. The CDR3 region has the DNA TGTGCCAGCAGTGACGGAGGGTTGGAGACCCAGTACTTC. Amino acid sequence: CASSDGGLETQYF.

The chain carries TRBV27 and TRBJ1-2; 9 nucleotides agree with TRBD1. Germline CDR1 and CDR2: MNHEY and SMNVEV (reference sequence). The J segment lost 0 bases and the V segment lost 5 bases, leaving 4 bases of the junction unmatched. The CDR3 totals 15 residues. Written as DNA, the CDR3 is TGTGCCAGCAGTCCTGGGACAGGGACTAACTATGGCTACACCTTC. This sequence encodes CASSPGTGTNYGYTF.

This chain uses TRBV7-2 with TRBJ2-3, with 7 bases that match TRBD1. The V gene end was trimmed by 5 bases and the J gene end by 2 bases; junction bases not matched to a gene: 4. The CDR3 loop spans 14 amino acids. Per the germline V gene, CDR1 is SGHTA and CDR2 is FQGNSA. The CDR3 loop is CASSRQGSTDTQYF. The CDR3 DNA sequence: TGTGCCAGCAGCCGACAGGGATCCACAGATACGCAGTATTTT.

The chain joins TRBV5-1 to TRBJ2-1; 11 nucleotides match TRBD2. CDR3 size: 15 residues. After removal of 4 bases from V and 3 bases from J, the junction contained 3 bases not matched to a gene. Germline V gene lookup returns CDR1 SGHRS and CDR2 YFSETQ. The CDR3: CASSPLAGGYNEQFF. Here the CDR3 DNA reads TGCGCCAGCAGCCCCCTAGCGGGAGGCTACAATGAGCAGTTCTTC.